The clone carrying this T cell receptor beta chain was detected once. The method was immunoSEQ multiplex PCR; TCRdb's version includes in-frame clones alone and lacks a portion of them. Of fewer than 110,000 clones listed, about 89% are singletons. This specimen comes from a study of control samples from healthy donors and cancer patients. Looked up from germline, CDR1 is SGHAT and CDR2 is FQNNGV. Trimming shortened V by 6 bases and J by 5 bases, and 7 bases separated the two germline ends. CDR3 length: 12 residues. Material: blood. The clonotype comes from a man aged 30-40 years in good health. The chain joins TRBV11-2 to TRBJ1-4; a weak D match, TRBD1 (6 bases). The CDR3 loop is CASSQGNEKLFF. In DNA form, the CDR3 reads TGTGCCAGCAGTCAGGGGAATGAAAAACTGTTTTTT.